Below, one T cell receptor (beta chain) is given with its context. Its antigen is as yet unknown. This specimen belongs to a study of type 1 regulatory T cells. Study summary: This in vitro CD4 product, T-allo10, is enriched for Tr1 cells and alloantigen-specific.

V was trimmed by 5 bases and J by 0 bases, leaving 13 bases between them. This CDR3 region has 15 residues. Germline CDR1 is SGHAT and CDR2 is FQNNGV. MiXCR, applied by TCRdb to the reads, yields one record per CDR3 protein. The profile shows about 23,000 distinct CDR3 sequences, less than 60% of them singletons. The V call is TRBV11-2, the J call TRBJ1-1; D uncertain. The receptor was isolated from a human donor in good health. The material sequenced was cultured T cells, either the whole culture or a sorted T cell fraction (not recorded which). In DNA form, the CDR3 reads TGTGCCAGCAGCCCCGGACTGAACATGAACACTGAAGCTTTCTTT. Its protein product is CASSPGLNMNTEAFF.